Each of the 5 T cell receptor beta chains below was sequenced from the same sample in a study of T cells after yellow fever vaccination. TCRdb reanalysed the 5' RACE reads using MiXCR and keeps one entry per CDR3 protein. The sample lists around 260,000 distinct CDR3 sequences; about 5% were seen once. The input for sequencing was CD4+ T cells sorted from PBMCs, taken on the day of the yellow fever booster vaccination. These receptors all stem from a man younger than 35 who received the YFV17D yellow fever vaccine.

V gene TRBV7-9 combines with J gene TRBJ2-1; weak D call: TRBD2 (6 bases). V gave up 1 base and J gave up 10 bases, with 11 bases separating them. In germline, CDR1 is SEHNR, CDR2 FQNEAQ (reference sequence). The CDR3 runs to 13 residues. CDR3 DNA sequence: TGTGCCAGCAGCTTAGTGGGGGGAGGCGAGCAGTTCTTC. Translation: CASSLVGGGEQFF.

This clonotype has just a few counts. The CDR3 DNA sequence: TGTGCCAGCAGCTTGGAACAGGGAGGAGGCTATGGCTACACCTTC. This encodes CASSLEQGGGYGYTF. The chain couples TRBV5-6 to TRBJ1-2, with D possibly matching TRBD1 (6 bases). The V gene lost 0 bases and the J gene lost 4 bases, with 13 bases spanning the gap. Germline loops: CDR1 SGHDT, CDR2 YYEEEE. This CDR3 spans 15 amino acids.

This clonotype was detected a few times. CDR3 sequence reads: CASSSRGAGSTYEQYF. DNA for the CDR3: TGTGCCAGCAGCTCTAGAGGGGCAGGGTCCACCTACGAGCAGTACTTC. The J gene is TRBJ2-7, the V gene TRBV7-2; possibly TRBD1 or TRBD2 for D (5 bases each). The germline V gene encodes CDR1 SGHTA and CDR2 FQGNSA. Trimming took off 4 bases at V and 2 bases at J, with 18 bases between the two ends. The CDR3 has 16 amino acids.

This clonotype was detected ten times or more. The chain links TRBV4-2 to TRBJ2-3, with TRBD2 identical over 9 bases. V shed 1 base, J shed 4 bases, and the junction held 12 bases outside the gene matches. CDR1 LGHNA and CDR2 YNFKEQ come from the germline V gene. The CDR3 sequence is 18 residues long. This CDR3 is CASSQVPSRGGAADTQYF. Here the CDR3 DNA reads TGTGCCAGCAGCCAAGTCCCCTCTCGCGGGGGGGCAGCAGATACGCAGTATTTT.

This clonotype was detected a few times. The CDR3 is CASSPWGGGYGYTF. CDR3 sequence (DNA): TGTGCCAGCTCCCCTTGGGGGGGTGGATATGGCTACACCTTC. This sequence joins TRBV18 and TRBJ1-2; D might be TRBD1 (5 bases). Trimming pared 6 bases from V and 5 bases from J, leaving 16 bases between. The germline V gene encodes CDR1 KGHSH and CDR2 LQKENI. The CDR3 runs to 14 residues.